These 20 T cell receptor beta chains originate from one sample sequenced in a study of prognosis after radiotherapy for stage I lung cancer. Two-round multiplex PCR, the amplification method, yielded TCR beta CDR3 from genomic DNA. Each TRBV and TRBJ gene had its own primer in the first PCR round. TCRdb used MiXCR to reprocess the multiplex PCR reads, holding one entry per CDR3 protein. The sample has 12,000 or so distinct CDR3 sequences, roughly 32% seen once. The sequenced sample was PBMCs, obtained before or after stereotactic body radiation therapy (not recorded which). The source of these receptors is a donor of 50 years or more with non-small cell lung cancer.

In this sample, this clonotype turned up a few times. V usage is TRBV4-1 and J usage is TRBJ1-3, with D uncertain. Trimming cost V 1 base and J 4 bases, with 14 bases left between them. From germline, CDR1 is MGHRA and CDR2 YSYEKL. The CDR3 runs to 16 residues. The CDR3 protein is CASSQVGRMRGNTIYF. The CDR3 nucleotides read TGCGCCAGCAGCCAAGTAGGGCGAATGAGAGGAAACACCATATATTTT.

This clonotype was found many times. V gene TRBV9 combines with J gene TRBJ1-1, with D maybe TRBD1 (6 bases). Germline CDR1 reads SGDLS; CDR2 reads YYNGEE. The CDR3 sequence is 16 residues long. Trimming shortened V by 0 bases and J by 2 bases, and 14 bases separated the two germline ends. CDR3 sequence (DNA): TGTGCCAGCAGCGTAGGTTGGGGGCAGGGCAACACTGAAGCTTTCTTT. It codes for CASSVGWGQGNTEAFF.

Ten or more counts support this clonotype. The rearrangement links TRBV5-1 to TRBJ2-2; possible D gene TRBD2, 5 bases. The length of the CDR3 is 15 residues. V lost 2 bases and J lost 1, with 9 bases in between. CDR1 SGHRS and CDR2 YFSETQ come from the germline V gene. Written as DNA, the CDR3 is TGCGCCAGCAGCTTACGGGAATTGAACACCGGGGAGCTGTTTTTT. It is translated as CASSLRELNTGELFF.

Relative to its sample, this clonotype is medium-sized. V and J are TRBV12-3 or TRBV12-4 and TRBJ2-6; 7 bases align to TRBD2. J was trimmed by 0 bases and V by 2 bases; bases with no gene match: 4. The CDR3 runs 17 residues. The CDR3: CASSLRSGGSGANVLTF. CDR3 bases: TGTGCCAGCAGTTTAAGGTCGGGGGGCTCTGGGGCCAACGTCCTGACTTTC.

This clonotype came up many times. The chain couples TRBV6-2 or TRBV6-3 to TRBJ1-1; D may be TRBD1 (5 bases). The germline V gene has CDR1 MNHEY and CDR2 SVGEGT. The CDR3 sequence is 14 residues long. The germline V and J ends were trimmed by 5 bases and 7 bases, with 17 bases remaining between them. CDR3 region: CASSEPMGDGEAFF. CDR3 DNA: TGTGCCAGCAGTGAACCAATGGGGGACGGTGAAGCTTTCTTT.

Comments on this clonotype: This sequence is one base from a far larger clone and is likely a read error. The CDR3 nucleotides read TGTGCCAGCAGTTACTCCTATCGGGGAGGGTCTCGAGAGACCCAGTACTTC. Its protein is CASSYSYRGGSRETQYF. This rearrangement joins TRBV6-2 or TRBV6-3 to TRBJ2-5; 7 bases align to TRBD2. Germline lookup yields CDR1 MNHEY and CDR2 SVGEGT. After removal of 0 bases from V and 4 bases from J, the junction contained 11 bases not matched to a gene. This CDR3 has 17 residues.

This clonotype came up many times. V usage is TRBV2 and J usage is TRBJ2-1; D is uncertain. The CDR3 extends over 13 amino acids. The germline V gene has CDR1 SNHLY and CDR2 FYNNEI. V was pared by 10 bases and J by 1 base, with 11 bases between. This CDR3 reads CAISASSYNEQFF. The DNA of the CDR3 is TGTGCCATTTCAGCTTCTTCCTACAATGAGCAGTTCTTC.

Of note for this clonotype: This may arise from a read error, as a much more abundant clone is one base away. The V call is TRBV16, the J call TRBJ1-2; maybe TRBD1 (5 bases). Germline loops: CDR1 KGHSY, CDR2 FQNENV. This CDR3 region has 14 residues. The CDR3 DNA sequence: TGTGTCAGCAGCCCAACATCCTCAGGGACTGGCTACACCTTC. It codes for CVSSPTSSGTGYTF.

About this clonotype: A far larger clone differs by one base, so this is likely a read error. The chain uses TRBV6-2 or TRBV6-3 and TRBJ1-2, with D hard to call. The length of the CDR3 is 13 residues. V was clipped by 5 bases and J by 8 bases, with 15 bases between them. CDR1 is MNHEY, CDR2 SVGEGT, per germline. The CDR3 nucleotides are TGTGCCAGCAGTGATCTACCCTGGAGAGGCTACACCTTC. Residues: CASSDLPWRGYTF.

This clonotype was seen ten or more times. The CDR3, as DNA: TGTGCCAGCAGCCCGGGGGGGGTACTTGAAAAACTGTTTTTT. Encoded protein: CASSPGGVLEKLFF. The J gene is TRBJ1-4, the V gene TRBV7-2, with D possibly matching TRBD1 (5 bases). The CDR3 spans 14 residues. Trimming stripped 5 bases from V and 7 bases from J, with 14 bases between. Germline-derived CDR1 and CDR2 are SGHTA and FQGNSA. The whole variable domain, remainder taken from reference TRBV7-2 and TRBJ1-4, is GAGVSQSPSNKVTEKGKDVELRCDPISGHTALYWYRQSLGQGLEFLIYFQGNSAPDKSGLPSDRFSAERTGGSVSTLTIQRTQQEDSAVYLCASSPGGVLEKLFFGSGTQLSVL.

This clonotype occurred many times. The J gene is TRBJ2-7, the V gene TRBV5-4, with 8 bases aligning to TRBD1. CDR3 length: 15 residues. The trim removed 4 bases at V and 2 bases at J, leaving 8 bases unmatched. CDR1 and CDR2 from the germline V gene are SGHNT and YYREEE (reference sequence). The CDR3 spells CASSPRDRGPYEQYF. The CDR3 DNA is TGTGCCAGCAGCCCAAGAGACAGGGGCCCCTACGAGCAGTACTTC.

This clonotype was seen many times. The V gene is TRBV30, the J gene TRBJ2-2; D not certain. Per the germline V gene, CDR1 is GTSNPN and CDR2 is SVGIG (reference sequence). V was trimmed by 4 bases and J by 6 bases, leaving 6 bases between them. The CDR3 covers 11 residues. The CDR3 DNA follows: TGTGCCTGGAAGAAACCCGGGGAGCTGTTTTTT. This translates into CAWKKPGELFF. The complete variable domain, with remaining parts taken from reference TRBV30 and TRBJ2-2, reads SQTIHQWPATLVQPVGSPLSLECTVEGTSNPNLYWYRQAAGRGLQLLFYSVGIGQISSEVPQNLSASRPQDRQFILSSKKLLLSDSGFYLCAWKKPGELFFGEGSRLTVL.

This clonotype appeared many times. CDR3 sequence reads: CASKERELTGELFF. The CDR3 DNA reads as TGTGCCAGCAAAGAGCGGGAGCTCACCGGGGAGCTGTTTTTT. This chain uses TRBV6-1 with TRBJ2-2, with 8 bases lining up with TRBD2. Germline CDR1 is MNHNS and CDR2 is SASEGT. Trimming at V came to 7 bases and at J to 4 bases, leaving 5 bases not matched to a gene. The CDR3 is 14 amino acids.

A few counts support this clonotype. V gene TRBV19 combines with J gene TRBJ2-2; 7 bases line up with TRBD2. The J segment lost 6 bases and the V segment lost 7 bases, leaving 5 bases of the junction unmatched. The CDR3 contains 13 residues. Germline values: CDR1 LNHDA, CDR2 SQIVND (reference sequence). CDR3 sequence reads: CASIGLAAGELFF. As DNA, the CDR3 is TGTGCCAGTATAGGGCTAGCGGCCGGGGAGCTGTTTTTT.

This clonotype was recorded many times. V gene TRBV6-1 combines with J gene TRBJ1-2, with D possibly being TRBD1 (6 bases). Germline V gives CDR1 MNHNS, CDR2 SASEGT. This CDR3 spans 14 amino acids. The ends were cut back, 9 bases at V and 3 bases at J, with 17 bases in the middle. DNA of the CDR3: TGTGCCAGTCGAGGGGCAGGGGTGGACTATGGCTACACCTTC. Amino acids: CASRGAGVDYGYTF.

The gene calls are TRBV28 and TRBJ1-5; D may be TRBD1 (5 bases). Per germline, CDR1 MDHEN and CDR2 SYDVKM. The CDR3 covers 14 residues. The V end was cut by 6 bases, the J end by 8 bases, with 17 bases between. Written as DNA, the CDR3 is TGTGCCAGCAGCCTCCGCGACTGGGGCGAGCCCCAGCATTTT. This sequence encodes CASSLRDWGEPQHF. The variable domain in full, with the rest retrieved from reference TRBV28 and TRBJ1-5, is DVKVTQSSRYLVKRTGEKVFLECVQDMDHENMFWYRQDPGLGLRLIYFSYDVKMKEKGDIPEGYSVSREKKERFSLILESASTNQTSMYLCASSLRDWGEPQHFGDGTRLSIL.

In its sample, this clonotype was seen once. The V call is TRBV10-3, the J call TRBJ2-3; D gene uncertain. V was shortened by 5 bases and J by 0 bases, with 12 bases between the two germline ends. CDR1 is ENHRY and CDR2 is SYGVKD in the germline V gene. This CDR3 is 15 amino acids long. In DNA form, the CDR3 reads TGTGCCATCAGTTTCTCAGATACTAGCACAGATACGCAGTATTTT. Translated: CAISFSDTSTDTQYF.

The sample holds many counts of this clonotype. The gene calls are TRBV18 and TRBJ2-7; 9 nucleotides match TRBD1. The V and J ends lost 2 bases and 6 bases, in that order; junction bases with no gene match: 2. Germline values: CDR1 KGHSH, CDR2 LQKENI. The CDR3 length is 13 residues. The DNA for the CDR3 is TGTGCCAGCTCACCAGGGACAGGGCGCGAGCAGTACGTC. Its translation is CASSPGTGREQYV.

This clonotype occurred many times. The chain links TRBV19 to TRBJ2-1, with TRBD1 matching over 8 bases. J was trimmed by 12 bases and V by 3 bases; bases with no gene match: 1. The V gene's germline CDR1 is LNHDA and CDR2 SQIVND (reference sequence). The CDR3 has 11 amino acids. The CDR3 nucleotides read TGTGCCAGTAGTATTGACAGGGGGCAGTTCTTC. It specifies CASSIDRGQFF.

Points on this clonotype: This likely reflects a read error, since a far larger clone is one base away. This chain uses TRBV6-5 with TRBJ1-3, with 10 bases that match TRBD1. Germline V CDR1 and CDR2: MNHEY, SVGAGI. This CDR3 has 14 residues. The CDR3 is CATDRGQAGKTIYF. In nucleotides, the CDR3 is TGTGCCACCGACAGGGGGCAAGCCGGAAAAACCATATATTTT.